The rows below give T cell receptor beta chains drawn from one sample of a study of T-cell reconstitution after alpha-beta-depleted transplantation in children. TCRdb re-called the PCR reads through MiXCR, storing one row per CDR3 protein. The sample includes about 360,000 distinct CDR3 sequences, 13% of them seen just once. The sample consisted of PBMCs, taken from the stem cell graft. These receptors came from a human donor who donated a stem cell graft to a child with Fanconi anemia. Both conserved end residues are part of each CDR3. The D gene is left open where the match is weak. The size of a clone is reported for some rows only, either as once, few or many, or as a class for expanded clones.

. | . | TRBJ2-1 | TRBV5-1 | CASSRTPPGINEQFF | TGCGCCAGCAGCCGGACTCCCCCAGGGATCAATGAGCAGTTCTTC
. | TRBD2 | TRBJ2-3 | TRBV25-1 | CASGESSPNLAGITTDTQYF | TGTGCCAGCGGTGAATCGAGCCCTAATCTAGCGGGGATTACCACAGATACGCAGTATTTT
. | TRBD2 | TRBJ2-3 | TRBV19 | CASSTTPSKTSGFTDTQYF | TGTGCCAGTAGTACCACACCATCAAAGACTAGCGGATTCACAGATACGCAGTATTTT
. | . | TRBJ1-1 | TRBV28 | CASSSQTVTEAFF | TGTGCCAGCAGTTCCCAGACAGTCACTGAAGCTTTCTTT
few | . | TRBJ2-2 | TRBV11-3 | CASPDTGELFF | TGTGCCAGTCCCGACACCGGGGAGCTGTTTTTT
. | TRBD1 | TRBJ2-7 | TRBV6-5 | CASRYTGQGYEQYF | TGTGCCAGCAGGTATACGGGACAGGGCTACGAGCAGTACTTC
many | . | TRBJ1-4 | TRBV7-9 | CASSPEPGRKLFF | TGTGCCAGCAGCCCCGAGCCAGGGAGGAAACTGTTTTTT
. | . | TRBJ2-2 | TRBV2 | CASSGIIVTGELFF | TGTGCCAGCAGTGGGATAATCGTCACCGGGGAGCTGTTTTTT
many | TRBD1 | TRBJ2-2 | TRBV12-3/TRBV12-4 | CASQHGQGAGTGELFF | TGTGCCAGCCAGCACGGCCAGGGGGCTGGCACCGGGGAGCTGTTTTTT
. | TRBD1 | TRBJ2-1 | TRBV7-9 | CASSPGQGRGYNEQFF | TGTGCCAGCAGCCCGGGACAGGGAAGAGGGTACAATGAGCAGTTCTTC
. | TRBD2 | TRBJ2-3 | TRBV6-1 | CASRPPGGDDTQYF | TGTGCCAGCAGACCCCCGGGAGGGGACGATACGCAGTATTTT
. | TRBD1 | TRBJ2-1 | TRBV7-9 | CASSLGTGAQFF | TGTGCCAGCAGCTTAGGGACAGGGGCACAGTTCTTC
. | . | TRBJ2-1 | TRBV7-7 | CASSLEPLDNEQFF | TGTGCCAGCAGCTTAGAGCCCCTAGACAATGAGCAGTTCTTC
few | . | TRBJ2-2 | TRBV30 | CAWSVNTGELFF | TGTGCCTGGAGTGTTAACACCGGGGAGCTGTTTTTT
few | . | TRBJ2-7 | TRBV19 | CASSMTGPTYEQYF | TGTGCCAGTAGTATGACGGGCCCCACCTACGAGCAGTACTTC
few | . | TRBJ2-1 | TRBV5-4 | CASGERRGQYNEQFF | TGTGCCAGCGGGGAACGGCGGGGGCAGTACAATGAGCAGTTCTTC
. | TRBD1 | TRBJ1-2 | TRBV4-1 | CASSPDRDRNYGYTF | TGCGCCAGCAGCCCAGACCGGGACAGGAACTATGGCTACACCTTC
. | . | TRBJ1-2 | TRBV29-1 | CSVGAGVDYGYTF | TGCAGCGTTGGGGCTGGGGTAGACTATGGCTACACCTTC
. | . | TRBJ2-1 | TRBV7-2 | CASSLAQTSYNEQFF | TGTGCCAGCAGCTTAGCGCAAACGAGCTACAATGAGCAGTTCTTC
. | TRBD1 | TRBJ1-1 | TRBV12-3/TRBV12-4 | CASIQNRGMAFF | TGTGCCAGCATTCAGAACAGGGGGATGGCTTTCTTT
many | . | TRBJ1-1 | TRBV11-2 | CASSLGPDTEAFF | TGTGCCAGCAGCTTAGGTCCTGACACTGAAGCTTTCTTT
few | . | TRBJ1-6 | TRBV5-1 | CASRPAGASPLHF | TGCGCCAGCAGGCCCGCGGGGGCTTCACCCCTCCACTTT
few | . | TRBJ1-2 | TRBV12-3/TRBV12-4 | CASSLSQIPYGYTF | TGTGCCAGCAGTTTATCTCAGATCCCCTATGGCTACACCTTC
. | . | TRBJ2-1 | TRBV7-3 | CASSLMVQGEQFF | TGTGCCAGCAGCTTAATGGTCCAGGGGGAGCAGTTCTTC
. | . | TRBJ2-6 | TRBV11-2 | CASSSVVGANVLTF | TGTGCCAGCAGCTCAGTAGTTGGGGCCAACGTCCTGACTTTC
few | TRBD2 | TRBJ2-1 | TRBV6-5 | CASSYVGTSGVNEQFF | TGTGCCAGCAGTTACGTCGGGACTAGCGGCGTCAATGAGCAGTTCTTC
few | . | TRBJ1-1 | TRBV7-6 | CASSSRSMNTEAFF | TGTGCCAGCAGCTCGAGATCAATGAACACTGAAGCTTTCTTT
many | . | TRBJ2-7 | TRBV9 | CASSPLTRSYEQYF | TGTGCCAGCAGCCCCTTGACACGGAGCTACGAGCAGTACTTC
. | . | TRBJ2-2 | TRBV12-3/TRBV12-4 | CASSPKIEPVGGELFF | TGTGCCAGCAGCCCCAAGATTGAGCCAGTCGGCGGGGAGCTGTTTTTT
. | TRBD1 | TRBJ1-5 | TRBV15 | CATSRVGQGRNQPQHF | TGTGCCACCAGCAGAGTTGGACAGGGGCGCAATCAGCCCCAGCATTTT
few | . | TRBJ1-2 | TRBV6-1 | CASSEVLEYGYTF | TGTGCCAGCAGTGAAGTCTTGGAGTATGGCTACACCTTC
many | TRBD2 | TRBJ2-2 | TRBV28 | CAVGRGNTGELFF | TGTGCCGTAGGGAGGGGGAACACCGGGGAGCTGTTTTTT
few | . | TRBJ1-1 | TRBV29-1 | CSVQTTSATEAFF | TGCAGCGTTCAGACTACGAGTGCCACTGAAGCTTTCTTT
few | . | TRBJ2-5 | TRBV5-4 | CASSNQGDGETQYF | TGTGCCAGCAGCAACCAGGGAGATGGAGAGACCCAGTACTTC
few | . | TRBJ2-3 | TRBV5-1 | CASSWGADTQYF | TGCGCCAGCAGCTGGGGAGCAGATACGCAGTATTTT